These 7 T cell receptor beta chains were sequenced from one sample in a study of shared clonotypes between healthy human individuals. Sequenced by immunoSEQ multiplex PCR; TCRdb stores in-frame clones only, minus some. The table includes around 1.6 million clones, 95% to 99% detected once. Sample: naive CD4+ T cells sorted from blood. Sample subset: CD45RA+ positively selected. Receptor source: a man between 25 and 39 years old in good health.

V gene TRBV11-1 combines with J gene TRBJ2-1; possibly TRBD1 for D (5 bases). CDR3 length equals 15 residues. CDR1 and CDR2 from the germline V gene are SGHAT and FQDESV (reference sequence). V shed 2 bases and J shed 8 bases, with 16 bases lying between them. CDR3 nucleotide sequence: TGTGCCAGCAGCTTATCGAACAGGCCCATCCATGAGCAGTTCTTC. This encodes CASSLSNRPIHEQFF. The variable domain in full, completed from reference TRBV11-1 and TRBJ2-1, reads EAEVAQSPRYKITEKSQAVAFWCDPISGHATLYWYRQILGQGPELLVQFQDESVVDDSQLPKDRFSAERLKGVDSTLKIQPAELGDSAMYLCASSLSNRPIHEQFFGPGTRLTVL.

The chain is built from TRBV14 and TRBJ2-7; 12 nucleotides agree with TRBD2. Losses at the gene ends were 6 bases for V and 3 bases for J; bases not matched to a gene: 9. Germline lookup yields CDR1 SGHDN and CDR2 FVKESK. This CDR3 comprises 16 residues. The CDR3 loop reads CASSSLRTSGNYEQYF. CDR3 coding DNA: TGTGCCAGCAGTTCACTTCGGACTAGCGGGAACTACGAGCAGTACTTC.

This chain joins TRBV7-2 and TRBJ2-7; D is unclear. CDR1 and CDR2 from the germline V gene are SGHTA and FQGNSA. CDR3 size: 16 residues. Deletions cut 2 bases from V and 2 bases from J, with 16 bases between. The CDR3: CASSLTVVGETYEQYF. The CDR3 DNA reads as TGTGCCAGCAGCTTAACAGTGGTCGGTGAAACCTACGAGCAGTACTTC.

The V gene is TRBV5-1, the J gene TRBJ2-1; the D is unclear. Germline values: CDR1 SGHRS, CDR2 YFSETQ. The CDR3 totals 15 residues. With 4 bases removed from V and 0 bases from J, the gap between germline ends came to 11 bases. The CDR3 DNA reads TGCGCCAGCAGCATAGACCGGAGCTCCTACAATGAGCAGTTCTTC. Its translation: CASSIDRSSYNEQFF.

As concerns this clone: Other DNA sequences of this sample code for an identical CDR3. The rearrangement joins TRBV28 to TRBJ1-5; D is ambiguous. Trimming pared 2 bases from V and 3 bases from J, leaving 2 bases between. Germline CDR1 MDHEN, CDR2 SYDVKM. The CDR3 runs to 12 residues. The CDR3 reads CASSLLNQPQHF. The CDR3 DNA reads TGTGCCAGCAGTTTACTCAATCAGCCCCAGCATTTT.

This rearrangement joins TRBV6-1 to TRBJ1-5; D may be TRBD1 (5 bases). The CDR3 loop spans 16 amino acids. Germline V gene sequence: CDR1 MNHNS, CDR2 SASEGT. V lost 2 bases and J 4 bases, leaving 15 bases between the germline ends. The CDR3: CASSEYGGNNNQPQHF. The CDR3 nucleotides read TGTGCCAGCAGTGAATATGGGGGGAACAATAATCAGCCCCAGCATTTT.

CDR3 sequence reads: CATSRADRGDQPQHF. CDR3 coding DNA: TGTGCCACCAGCAGAGCAGACAGGGGGGATCAGCCCCAGCATTTT. The chain has TRBV15 and TRBJ1-5, with 9 bases aligning to TRBD1. The germline V gene has CDR1 LNHNV and CDR2 YYDKDF (reference sequence). The CDR3 covers 15 residues. J lost 5 bases, V lost 1 base, and 3 bases had no gene match.